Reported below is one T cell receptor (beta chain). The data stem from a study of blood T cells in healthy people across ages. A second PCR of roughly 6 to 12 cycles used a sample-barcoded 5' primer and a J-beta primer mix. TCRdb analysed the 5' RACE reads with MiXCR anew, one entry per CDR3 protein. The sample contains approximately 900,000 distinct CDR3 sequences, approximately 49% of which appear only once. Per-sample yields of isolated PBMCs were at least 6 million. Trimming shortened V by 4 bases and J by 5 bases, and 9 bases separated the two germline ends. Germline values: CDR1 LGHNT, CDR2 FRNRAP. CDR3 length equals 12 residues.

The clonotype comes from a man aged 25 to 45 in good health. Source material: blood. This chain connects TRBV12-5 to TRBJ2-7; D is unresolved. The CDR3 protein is CASGSEWDEQYF. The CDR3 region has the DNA TGTGCTAGTGGTTCCGAATGGGACGAGCAGTACTTC.